The sample holds many counts of the clone carrying this T cell receptor (beta chain). The data belong to a study of neurological immune-mediated disorders. TCRdb called the 5' RACE reads again in MiXCR, with one record for every CDR3 protein. The sample lists fewer than 85,000 distinct CDR3 sequences; 5% to 6% were seen once. The CDR3 has 13 amino acids. Germline V gives CDR1 DFQATT, CDR2 SNEGSKA (reference sequence). V gave up 3 bases and J gave up 7 bases, with 12 bases separating them. The source material was PBMCs. V is TRBV20-1 and J is TRBJ2-2; D is uncertain. The TCR comes from a woman younger than 45 with multiple sclerosis. The CDR3 region is CSASYTDGGELFF. The CDR3 nucleotides read TGCAGTGCTAGTTACACCGACGGCGGGGAGCTGTTTTTT.